The source of this T cell receptor (beta chain) is a study of cytomegalovirus exposure and HLA in healthy donors listed by TCRdb under 2017. In terms of the full investigation: The roughly 650 repertoires of the first cohort and the 120 validation repertoires were produced on the same platform, according to a later analysis. The study aimed to test whether signatures of past pathogen exposure could be identified by cataloging public T cell receptors. A separate validation cohort of about 110 different subjects was used in addition to the roughly 720-subject first cohort. High-throughput TCR immunosequencing, statistical association of individual TCRs with disease status, and machine learning were combined to predict cytomegalovirus infection status. What the authors observed across the whole study: Subsequent analysis determined that TCRs grouped into clusters in the first cohort also showed a tendency toward co-occurrence across the roughly 110 validation repertoires, and approximately 94% of cluster scores exceeded 0. The authors suggested that the approach could potentially be generalized to other disease states and immunological phenotypes. A total of 150 or so TCR beta chains were listed by the study as associated with cytomegalovirus. While some public TCRs were present in many individuals, most TCR sequences turned up only very rarely across donors. The classifier was reported to diagnose cytomegalovirus status with high specificity and sensitivity in both the original cohort and the validation cohort. In vitro tests confirmed that a few of the cytomegalovirus-associated TCR beta chains recognize cytomegalovirus antigens. All 120 or so repertoires were used to score co-occurrence in the validation cohort in a later analysis, because that analysis had no HLA typing for the cohort.

Separate from the approximately 700-subject first cohort, the validation cohort of some 130 subjects was the group to which the donors belonged. Receptor libraries were prepared by the immunoSEQ multiplex PCR assay. In the paper's pipeline: To diagnose cytomegalovirus status from the catalog of TCR beta chain sequences, a statistical classification framework was built. The source is immuneACCESS, and TCRdb retained only in-frame sequences with V and J called. Part of the clones is not carried over; for the studies checked, unresolved V genes explain less than half of this, and the remainder is unexplained. The V and J calls and clone size come from that table; D and trimming were worked out from the DNA. Here the sample has around 190,000 clones; 86% occur a single time. The top ten constitute almost 1.5% of the sample. Points on this clone: Its antigen specificity is not known. One base away there is no much larger clone; base qualities are not given.

V is pruned by 1 base and J by 4 bases, leaving 7 bases of the junction without a gene match. CDR3 length: 15 amino acids, cysteine to phenylalanine. Only CDR3 DNA remains: 45 bases, in frame from the first base. Based on the germline V gene (reference sequence), the CDR1 and CDR2 sequences are LNHDA and SQIVND. The sequence joins TRBV19 to TRBJ2-7; TRBD1 lines up with 7 middle nucleotides. The sample was PBMCs. This clonotype was obtained from a woman aged 18-29 years in good health and CMV-seronegative. The CDR3 has the sequence CASSIGTTGRYEQYF. The DNA is as follows: TGTGCCAGTAGTATAGGGACGACAGGGCGGTACGAGCAGTACTTC.